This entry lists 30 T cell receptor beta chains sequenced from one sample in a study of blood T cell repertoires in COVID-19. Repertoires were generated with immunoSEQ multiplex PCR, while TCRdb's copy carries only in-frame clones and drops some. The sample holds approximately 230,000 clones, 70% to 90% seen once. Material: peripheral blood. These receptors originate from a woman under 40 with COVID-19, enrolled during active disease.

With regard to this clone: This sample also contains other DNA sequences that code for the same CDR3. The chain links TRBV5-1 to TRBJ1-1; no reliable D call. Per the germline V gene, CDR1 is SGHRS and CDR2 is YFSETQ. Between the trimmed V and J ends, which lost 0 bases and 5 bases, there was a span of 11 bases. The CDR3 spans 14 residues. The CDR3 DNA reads TGCGCCAGCAGCTTGGCCGGAGGATGGACTGAAGCTTTCTTT. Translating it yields CASSLAGGWTEAFF.

The CDR3 loop reads CASSERQDSYEQYV. DNA for the CDR3: TGTGCCAGCAGCGAACGACAGGACTCCTACGAGCAGTACGTC. The V gene is TRBV7-2, the J gene TRBJ2-7; D is perhaps TRBD1 (6 bases). Germline lookup yields CDR1 SGHTA and CDR2 FQGNSA. The CDR3 has 14 residues. The V and J ends lost 5 bases and 0 bases respectively, with 11 bases between them.

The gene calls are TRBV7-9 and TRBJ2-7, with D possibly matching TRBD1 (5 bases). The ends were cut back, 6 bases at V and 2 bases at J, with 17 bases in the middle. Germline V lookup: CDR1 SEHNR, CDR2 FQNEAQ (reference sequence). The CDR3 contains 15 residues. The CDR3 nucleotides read TGTGCCAGCAGAGCTTGGAACCAGGGTGCCTACGAGCAGTACTTC. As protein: CASRAWNQGAYEQYF.

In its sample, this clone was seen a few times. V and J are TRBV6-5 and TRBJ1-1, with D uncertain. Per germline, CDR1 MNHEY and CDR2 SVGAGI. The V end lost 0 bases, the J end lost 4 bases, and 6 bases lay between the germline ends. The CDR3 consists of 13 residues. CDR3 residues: CASSYSTRTEAFF. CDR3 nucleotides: TGTGCCAGCAGTTACTCTACACGCACTGAAGCTTTCTTT.

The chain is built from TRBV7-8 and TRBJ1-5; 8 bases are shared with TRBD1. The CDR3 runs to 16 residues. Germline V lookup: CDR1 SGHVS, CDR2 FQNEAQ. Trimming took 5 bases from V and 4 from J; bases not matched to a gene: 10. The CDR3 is CASSHTGGISNQPQHF. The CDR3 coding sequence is TGTGCCAGCAGCCATACAGGGGGGATATCAAATCAGCCCCAGCATTTT.

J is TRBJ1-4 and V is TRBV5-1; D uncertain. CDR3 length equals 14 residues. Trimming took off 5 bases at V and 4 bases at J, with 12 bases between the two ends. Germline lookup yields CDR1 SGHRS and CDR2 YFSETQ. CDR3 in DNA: TGCGCCAGCAGGAAGGGCGGGGTTAATGAAAAACTGTTTTTT. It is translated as CASRKGGVNEKLFF.

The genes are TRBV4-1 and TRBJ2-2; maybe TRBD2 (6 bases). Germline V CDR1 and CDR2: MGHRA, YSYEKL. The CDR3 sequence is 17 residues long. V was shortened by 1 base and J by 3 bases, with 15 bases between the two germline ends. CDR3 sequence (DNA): TGCGCCAGCAGCCAAGCCTGGAGGGGATCGGACACCGGGGAGCTGTTTTTT. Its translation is CASSQAWRGSDTGELFF.

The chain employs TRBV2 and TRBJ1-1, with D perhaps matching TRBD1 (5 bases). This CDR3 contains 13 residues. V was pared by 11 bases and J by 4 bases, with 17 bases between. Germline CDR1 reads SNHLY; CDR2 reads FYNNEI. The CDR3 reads CAGLKTDSTEAFF. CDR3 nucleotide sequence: TGTGCCGGTCTAAAGACAGATTCCACTGAAGCTTTCTTT.

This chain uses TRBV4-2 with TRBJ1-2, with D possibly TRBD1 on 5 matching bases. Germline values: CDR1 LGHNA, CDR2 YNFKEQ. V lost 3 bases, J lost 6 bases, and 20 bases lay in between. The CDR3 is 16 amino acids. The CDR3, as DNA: TGTGCCAGCAGCCAGGGGAATGGGGGGAGAGGGAATGGCTACACCTTC. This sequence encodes CASSQGNGGRGNGYTF.

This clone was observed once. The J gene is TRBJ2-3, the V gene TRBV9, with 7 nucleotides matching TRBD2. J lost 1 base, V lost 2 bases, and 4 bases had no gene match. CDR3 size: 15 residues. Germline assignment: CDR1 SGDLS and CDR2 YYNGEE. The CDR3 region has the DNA TGTGCCAGCAGCGTTTGGACTAGTCGCACAGATACGCAGTATTTT. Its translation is CASSVWTSRTDTQYF.

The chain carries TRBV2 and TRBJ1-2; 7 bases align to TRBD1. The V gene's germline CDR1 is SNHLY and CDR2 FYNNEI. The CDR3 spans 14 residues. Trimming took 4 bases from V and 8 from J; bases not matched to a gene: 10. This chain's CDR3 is CASSAAQGIEGYTF. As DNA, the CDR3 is TGTGCCAGCAGTGCGGCACAGGGGATTGAAGGCTACACCTTC. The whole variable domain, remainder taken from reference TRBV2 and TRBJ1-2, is EPEVTQTPSHQVTQMGQEVILRCVPISNHLYFYWYRQILGQKVEFLVSFYNNEISEKSEIFDDQFSVERPDGSNFTLKIRSTKLEDSAMYFCASSAAQGIEGYTFGSGTRLTVV.

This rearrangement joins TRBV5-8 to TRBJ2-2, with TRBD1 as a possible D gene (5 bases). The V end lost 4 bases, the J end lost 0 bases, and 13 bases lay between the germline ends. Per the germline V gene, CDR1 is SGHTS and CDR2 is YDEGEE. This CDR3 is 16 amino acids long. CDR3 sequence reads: CASSKTVASNTGELFF. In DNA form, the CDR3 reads TGTGCCAGCAGCAAGACAGTTGCCTCGAACACCGGGGAGCTGTTTTTT.

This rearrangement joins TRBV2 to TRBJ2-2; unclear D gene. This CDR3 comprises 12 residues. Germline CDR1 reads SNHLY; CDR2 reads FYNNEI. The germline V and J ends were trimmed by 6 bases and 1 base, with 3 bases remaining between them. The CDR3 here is CASSRNTGELFF. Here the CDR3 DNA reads TGTGCCAGCAGCCGGAACACCGGGGAGCTGTTTTTT.

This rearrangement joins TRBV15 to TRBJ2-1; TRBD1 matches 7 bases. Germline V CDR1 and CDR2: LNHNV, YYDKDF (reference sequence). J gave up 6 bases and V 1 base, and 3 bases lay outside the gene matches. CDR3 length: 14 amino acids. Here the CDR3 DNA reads TGTGCCACCAGCAGAGTCCGACAGGGCAATGAGCAGTTCTTC. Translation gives CATSRVRQGNEQFF.

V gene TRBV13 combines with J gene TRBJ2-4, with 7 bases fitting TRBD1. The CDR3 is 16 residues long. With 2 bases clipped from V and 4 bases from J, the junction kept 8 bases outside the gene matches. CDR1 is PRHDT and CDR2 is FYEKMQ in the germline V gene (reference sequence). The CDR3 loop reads CASSLRTGAEKNIQYF. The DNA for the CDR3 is TGTGCCAGCAGCTTAAGAACAGGGGCTGAGAAAAACATTCAGTACTTC.

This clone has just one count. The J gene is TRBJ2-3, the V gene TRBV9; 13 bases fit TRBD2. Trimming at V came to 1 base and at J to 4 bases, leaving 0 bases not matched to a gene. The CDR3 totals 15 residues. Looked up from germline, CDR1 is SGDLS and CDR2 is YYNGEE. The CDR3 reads CASSVTSGGADTQYF. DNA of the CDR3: TGTGCCAGCAGCGTAACTAGCGGGGGGGCAGATACGCAGTATTTT.

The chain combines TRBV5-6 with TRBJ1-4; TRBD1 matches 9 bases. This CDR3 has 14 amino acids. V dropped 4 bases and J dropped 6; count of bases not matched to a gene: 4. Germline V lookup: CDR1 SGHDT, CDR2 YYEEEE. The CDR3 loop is CASSPGTGYEKLFF. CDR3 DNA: TGTGCCAGCAGCCCCGGGACAGGGTATGAAAAACTGTTTTTT.

CDR3 bases: TGCAGCGTTGTTCGAGGGACAGCAAACACTGAAGCTTTCTTT. It yields the protein CSVVRGTANTEAFF. V and J are TRBV29-1 and TRBJ1-1; 7 bases are shared with TRBD1. J was trimmed by 2 bases and V by 4 bases; bases with no gene match: 7. The CDR3 extends over 14 amino acids. Germline assignment: CDR1 SQVTM and CDR2 ANQGSEA.

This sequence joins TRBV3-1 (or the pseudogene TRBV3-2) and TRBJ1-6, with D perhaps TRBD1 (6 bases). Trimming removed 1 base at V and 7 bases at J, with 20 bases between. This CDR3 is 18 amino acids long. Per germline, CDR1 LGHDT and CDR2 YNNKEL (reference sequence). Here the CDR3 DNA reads TGTGCCAGCAGCCAAGTCTCTGATTCTCAGGGGTGGAATTCACCCCTCCACTTT. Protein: CASSQVSDSQGWNSPLHF.

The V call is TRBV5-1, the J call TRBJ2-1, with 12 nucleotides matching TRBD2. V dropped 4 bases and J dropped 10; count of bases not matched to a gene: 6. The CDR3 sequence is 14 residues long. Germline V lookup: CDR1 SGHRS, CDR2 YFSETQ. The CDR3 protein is CASSPMTSGREQFF. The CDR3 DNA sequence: TGCGCCAGCAGCCCCATGACTAGCGGGAGAGAGCAGTTCTTC.

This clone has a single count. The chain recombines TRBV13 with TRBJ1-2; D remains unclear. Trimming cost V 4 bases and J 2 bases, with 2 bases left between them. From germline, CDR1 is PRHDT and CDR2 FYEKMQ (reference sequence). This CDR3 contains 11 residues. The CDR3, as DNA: TGTGCCAGCAGCTCAAACTATGGCTACACCTTC. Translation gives CASSSNYGYTF. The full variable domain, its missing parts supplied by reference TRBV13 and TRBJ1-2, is AAGVIQSPRHLIKEKRETATLKCYPIPRHDTVYWYQQGPGQDPQFLISFYEKMQSDKGSIPDRFSAQQFSDYHSELNMSSLELGDSALYFCASSSNYGYTFGSGTRLTVV.

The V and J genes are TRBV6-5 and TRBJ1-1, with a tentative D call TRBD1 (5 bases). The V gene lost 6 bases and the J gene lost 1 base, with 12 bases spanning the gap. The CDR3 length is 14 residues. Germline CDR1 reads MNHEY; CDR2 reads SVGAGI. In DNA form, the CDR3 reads TGTGCCAGCAGGGAGGGGACCCGGAACACTGAAGCTTTCTTT. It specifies CASREGTRNTEAFF.

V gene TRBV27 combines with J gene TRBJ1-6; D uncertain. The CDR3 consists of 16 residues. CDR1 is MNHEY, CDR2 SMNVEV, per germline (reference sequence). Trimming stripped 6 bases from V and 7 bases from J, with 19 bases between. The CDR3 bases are TGTGCCAGCAGACGACCCGGGTCAAGCGGGAATTCACCCCTCCACTTT. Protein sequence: CASRRPGSSGNSPLHF.

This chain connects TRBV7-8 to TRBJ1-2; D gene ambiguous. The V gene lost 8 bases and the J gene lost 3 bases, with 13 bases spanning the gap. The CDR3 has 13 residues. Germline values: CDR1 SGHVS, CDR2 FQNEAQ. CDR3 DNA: TGTGCCAGCCTCGGAGGAGCCTACTATGGCTACACCTTC. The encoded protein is CASLGGAYYGYTF. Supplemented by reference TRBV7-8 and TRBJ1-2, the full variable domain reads GAGVSQSPRYKVAKRGQDVALRCDPISGHVSLFWYQQALGQGPEFLTYFQNEAQLDKSGLPSDRFFAERPEGSVSTLKIQRTQQEDSAVYLCASLGGAYYGYTFGSGTRLTVV.

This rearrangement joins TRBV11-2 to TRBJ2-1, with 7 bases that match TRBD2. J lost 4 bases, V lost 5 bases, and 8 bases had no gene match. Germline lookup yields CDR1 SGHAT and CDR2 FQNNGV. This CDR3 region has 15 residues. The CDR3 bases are TGTGCCAGCAGCCCGACGCCCGGGAGGTACAATGAGCAGTTCTTC. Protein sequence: CASSPTPGRYNEQFF.

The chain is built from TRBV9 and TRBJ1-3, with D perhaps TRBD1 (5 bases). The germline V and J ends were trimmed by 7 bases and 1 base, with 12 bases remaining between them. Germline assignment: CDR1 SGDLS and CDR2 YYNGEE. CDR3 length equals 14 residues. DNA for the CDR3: TGTGCCAGCGCAGAGCAGGGTTCTGGAAACACCATATATTTT. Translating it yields CASAEQGSGNTIYF.

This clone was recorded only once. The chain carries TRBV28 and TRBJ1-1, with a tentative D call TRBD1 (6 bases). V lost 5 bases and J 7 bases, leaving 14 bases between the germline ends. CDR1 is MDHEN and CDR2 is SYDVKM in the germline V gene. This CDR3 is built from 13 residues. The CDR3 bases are TGTGCCAGCAGTCCCTGGGACATCGGTGAAGCTTTCTTT. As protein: CASSPWDIGEAFF.

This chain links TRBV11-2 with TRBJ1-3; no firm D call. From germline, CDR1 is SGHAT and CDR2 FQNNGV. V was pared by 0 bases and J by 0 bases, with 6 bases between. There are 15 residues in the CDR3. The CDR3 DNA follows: TGTGCCAGCAGCTTAGACAGATACTCTGGAAACACCATATATTTT. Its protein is CASSLDRYSGNTIYF.

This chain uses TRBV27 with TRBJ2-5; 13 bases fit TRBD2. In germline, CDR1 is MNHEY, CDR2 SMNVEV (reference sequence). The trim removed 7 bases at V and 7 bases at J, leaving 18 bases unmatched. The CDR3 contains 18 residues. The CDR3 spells CASKLSSGLAGFKGTQYF. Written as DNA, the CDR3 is TGTGCCAGCAAATTAAGCTCGGGACTAGCGGGATTTAAGGGGACCCAGTACTTC.

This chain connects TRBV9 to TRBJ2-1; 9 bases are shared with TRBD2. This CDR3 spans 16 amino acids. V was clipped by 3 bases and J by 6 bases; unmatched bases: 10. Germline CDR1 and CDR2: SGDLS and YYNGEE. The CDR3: CASSAATGGRANEQFF. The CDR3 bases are TGTGCCAGCAGCGCCGCGACAGGCGGGAGGGCCAATGAGCAGTTCTTC.